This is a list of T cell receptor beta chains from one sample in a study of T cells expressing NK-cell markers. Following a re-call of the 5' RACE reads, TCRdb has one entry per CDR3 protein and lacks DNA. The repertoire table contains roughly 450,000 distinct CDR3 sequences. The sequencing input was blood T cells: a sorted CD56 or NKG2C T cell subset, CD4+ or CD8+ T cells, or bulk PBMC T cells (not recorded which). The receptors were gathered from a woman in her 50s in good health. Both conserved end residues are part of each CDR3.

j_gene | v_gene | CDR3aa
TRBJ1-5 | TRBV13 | CASSLSPRTGGRHQPQHF
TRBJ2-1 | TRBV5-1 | CASSPYLLLSYNEQFF
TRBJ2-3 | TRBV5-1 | CASTLAGARPDTQYF
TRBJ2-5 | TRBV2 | CASSSPGLAGGRETQYF
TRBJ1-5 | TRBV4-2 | CASSQETGGGNQPQHF
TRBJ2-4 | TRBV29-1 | CSVEGLAGGPSRDIQYF
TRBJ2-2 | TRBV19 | CAILYPNTGELFF
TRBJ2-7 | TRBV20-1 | CSARQHKSYEQYF
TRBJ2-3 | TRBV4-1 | CASRRTLPGLDTDTQYF
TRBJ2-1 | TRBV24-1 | CATGHYMSSYNEQFF
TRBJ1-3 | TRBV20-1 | CSARIAGRGNTIYF
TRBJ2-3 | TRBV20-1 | CSAEGLARKSDTQYF
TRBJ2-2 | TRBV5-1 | CASSLDPFSRNTGELFF
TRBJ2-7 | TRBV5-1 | CASSLFSGTSETYEQYF
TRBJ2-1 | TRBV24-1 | CATGARDRIYEQFF
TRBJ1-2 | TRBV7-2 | CASSRGQRTYGYTF
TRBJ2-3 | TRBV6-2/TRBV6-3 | CASSYLAGGPHTLTDTQYF
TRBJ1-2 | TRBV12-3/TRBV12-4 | CASSLAGTTNYGYTF
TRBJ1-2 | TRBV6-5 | CASSTMRGAHYGYTF
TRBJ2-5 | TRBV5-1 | CASSSRLAGGFGQETQYF
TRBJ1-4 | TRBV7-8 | CASSFSQNQLFF
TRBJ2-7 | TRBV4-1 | CASSQDGGPYEQYF
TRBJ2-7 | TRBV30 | CAWSAGQGGPYEQYF